The T cell receptor (beta chain) under discussion was sequenced for a study of shared clonotypes between healthy human individuals. CD45RO-negative cells were positively selected for CCR7, leaving out terminally differentiated effector memory CD45RA+ cells. Sequencing was at deep level. Clones were read by immunoSEQ multiplex PCR, and TCRdb kept only the in-frame ones, dropping some. The sample carries some 2 million clones, less than 95% recorded once. The sample holds one count of this clone. CDR1 MGHDK and CDR2 SYGVNS come from the germline V gene. The CDR3 spans 14 residues. The V gene lost 5 bases and the J gene lost 0 bases, with 10 bases spanning the gap.

The source of this sequence is a man between 18 and 29 years old in good health. Sequences were obtained from naive CD8+ T cells sorted from blood. The gene calls are TRBV25-1 and TRBJ1-1, with D perhaps TRBD1 (5 bases). The CDR3 loop is CASSWGTLNTEAFF. The DNA of the CDR3 is TGTGCCAGCAGTTGGGGCACCTTGAACACTGAAGCTTTCTTT.